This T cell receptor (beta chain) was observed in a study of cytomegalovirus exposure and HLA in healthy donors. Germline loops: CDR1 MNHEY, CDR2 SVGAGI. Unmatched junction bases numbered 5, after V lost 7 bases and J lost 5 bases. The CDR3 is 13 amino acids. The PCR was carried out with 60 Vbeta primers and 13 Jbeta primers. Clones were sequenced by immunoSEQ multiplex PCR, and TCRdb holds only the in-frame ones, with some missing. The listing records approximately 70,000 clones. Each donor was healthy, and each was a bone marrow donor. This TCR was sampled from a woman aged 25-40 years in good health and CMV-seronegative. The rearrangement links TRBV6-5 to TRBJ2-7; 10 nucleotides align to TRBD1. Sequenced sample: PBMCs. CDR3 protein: CASKPTGGDEQYF. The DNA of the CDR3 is TGTGCCAGCAAACCGACAGGGGGCGACGAGCAGTACTTC.